The 9 T cell receptor beta chains given below trace back to one sample, sequenced in a study of TIL therapy for anti-PD-1-resistant metastatic lung cancer. Time point specified: pre-treatment sample, taken before nivolumab and TIL therapy. The immunoSEQ assay was v3. Here immunoSEQ multiplex PCR was the method, and the copy in TCRdb shows in-frame clones only, minus some. Of approximately 18,000 clones listed, roughly 80% are singletons. Sequencing used blood, obtained at baseline. The receptor source for this set is a person between 25 and 79 years old with non-small cell lung cancer.

This chain joins TRBV30 and TRBJ2-2; 8 bases map to TRBD1. Germline V gives CDR1 GTSNPN, CDR2 SVGIG (reference sequence). V shed 0 bases and J 7 bases; nucleotides not matched to a gene: 4. This CDR3 is built from 14 residues. Here the CDR3 reads CAWSVAQGDGELFF. The CDR3 coding sequence is TGTGCCTGGAGTGTCGCACAGGGGGACGGGGAGCTGTTTTTT.

The rearrangement joins TRBV7-9 to TRBJ1-1, with TRBD1 as a possible D gene (6 bases). Trimming took off 4 bases at V and 0 bases at J, with 9 bases between the two ends. CDR3 length: 14 amino acids. CDR1 is SEHNR and CDR2 is FQNEAQ in the germline V gene (reference sequence). The CDR3 loop is CASSWGGMNTEAFF. CDR3 sequence (DNA): TGTGCCAGCAGCTGGGGGGGCATGAACACTGAAGCTTTCTTT.

This clone was found once. V usage is TRBV5-5 and J usage is TRBJ2-3; TRBD1 aligns across 7 bases. This CDR3 is built from 15 residues. Germline V lookup: CDR1 SGHKS, CDR2 YYEKEE (reference sequence). V was pared by 0 bases and J by 3 bases, with 4 bases of the junction left unmatched. The chain's CDR3 is CASSLGQGITDTQYF. CDR3 DNA sequence: TGTGCCAGCAGCTTGGGACAGGGAATTACAGATACGCAGTATTTT.

This CDR3 reads CASRSGLAGVNEQYF. Written as DNA, the CDR3 is TGTGCCAGCAGGTCCGGACTAGCGGGAGTCAACGAGCAGTACTTC. The rearrangement joins TRBV6-6 to TRBJ2-7; 13 bases line up with TRBD2. V trimming: 6 bases; J trimming: 5 bases; junction bases outside the gene matches: 7. Germline CDR1 MNHNY, CDR2 SVGAGI (reference sequence). The CDR3 extends over 15 amino acids.

The chain links TRBV19 to TRBJ2-5, with 9 bases that match TRBD2. CDR3 length equals 16 residues. The trim removed 3 bases at V and 0 bases at J, leaving 5 bases unmatched. Germline lookup yields CDR1 LNHDA and CDR2 SQIVND (reference sequence). Here the CDR3 reads CASSIEGLAHQETQYF. DNA for the CDR3: TGTGCCAGTAGTATTGAGGGACTAGCCCACCAAGAGACCCAGTACTTC.

This clone came up a few times. This chain links TRBV2 with TRBJ1-1, with D hard to call. This CDR3 region has 13 residues. With 4 bases removed from V and 0 bases from J, the gap between germline ends came to 6 bases. In germline, CDR1 is SNHLY, CDR2 FYNNEI. This CDR3 is CASSVGLNTEAFF. The CDR3, as DNA: TGTGCCAGCAGTGTTGGGCTGAACACTGAAGCTTTCTTT.

This chain connects TRBV27 to TRBJ2-5, with D possibly being TRBD1 (6 bases). CDR3 length: 14 amino acids. Germline-derived CDR1 and CDR2 are MNHEY and SMNVEV (reference sequence). The V gene lost 2 bases and the J gene lost 1 base, with 8 bases spanning the gap. The DNA of the CDR3 is TGTGCCAGCAGTTTAGGGACAACCCAAGAGACCCAGTACTTC. It encodes CASSLGTTQETQYF.

This sequence joins TRBV9 and TRBJ2-3; D is unclear. V was shortened by 5 bases and J by 3 bases, with 13 bases between the two germline ends. This CDR3 is built from 14 residues. The germline V gene encodes CDR1 SGDLS and CDR2 YYNGEE. Here the CDR3 reads CASRTHPGTDTQYF. The DNA for the CDR3 is TGTGCCAGCAGGACTCACCCCGGGACAGATACGCAGTATTTT.

This chain joins TRBV27 and TRBJ2-7; D perhaps matches TRBD1 (6 bases). Germline values: CDR1 MNHEY, CDR2 SMNVEV (reference sequence). The CDR3 runs to 18 residues. V lost 3 bases, J lost 2 bases, and 23 bases lay in between. The CDR3 region is CASSFRQPDDRFPYEQYF. Written as DNA, the CDR3 is TGTGCCAGCAGTTTCCGACAGCCCGACGACAGGTTTCCCTACGAGCAGTACTTC.